These T cell receptor beta chains were read from a single sample in a study of PD-L1 blockade in urothelial cancer. The protocol was immunoSEQ multiplex PCR, while the TCRdb copy is restricted to in-frame clones and leaves out a portion. The sample has 45,000 to 60,000 clones, around 83% seen once. Sequencing used PBMCs, obtained around atezolizumab (anti-PD-L1) treatment. The origin of the receptors is a man aged 45-65 years with urothelial cancer. CDR3s include the opening cysteine and the closing phenylalanine or tryptophan. The order of the fields is clone size, V gene, J gene, D gene, CDR3 DNA, CDR3 protein. D genes are given only for firm matches. Size is omitted from some rows. Given values are once, few, many or a class for expanded clones.

clone size: NA; V gene: TRBV5-6; J gene: TRBJ2-7; D gene: NA; CDR3 DNA: TGTGCCAGCAGCTTGTACCAGGCTGGGACATACGAGCAGTACTTC; CDR3 protein: CASSLYQAGTYEQYF
clone size: NA; V gene: TRBV6-1; J gene: TRBJ2-2; D gene: TRBD2; CDR3 DNA: TGTGCCAGCAGGGGGGGGAGAGGCACCGGGGAGCTGTTTTTT; CDR3 protein: CASRGGRGTGELFF
clone size: NA; V gene: TRBV6-5; J gene: TRBJ1-2; D gene: TRBD1; CDR3 DNA: TGTGCCAGCAGACCCCCCGGGACAGGGTATGGTGGCTACACCTTC; CDR3 protein: CASRPPGTGYGGYTF
clone size: NA; V gene: TRBV7-8; J gene: TRBJ1-2; D gene: TRBD1; CDR3 DNA: TGTGCCAGCAGTCCAGGGGGCCTCTATGGCTACACCTTC; CDR3 protein: CASSPGGLYGYTF
clone size: NA; V gene: TRBV7-9; J gene: TRBJ1-2; D gene: NA; CDR3 DNA: TGTGCCAGCTGGCAGGACCTGGGGCCCTATGGCTACACCTTC; CDR3 protein: CASWQDLGPYGYTF
clone size: NA; V gene: TRBV27; J gene: TRBJ2-1; D gene: TRBD2; CDR3 DNA: TGTGCCAGCAGTCCTACCGAATGGGGCGGGAGGGTATACAATGAGCAGTTCTTC; CDR3 protein: CASSPTEWGGRVYNEQFF
clone size: NA; V gene: TRBV7-2; J gene: TRBJ1-4; D gene: TRBD1; CDR3 DNA: TGTGCCAGCAGCCCATACAGGGGGCAGGATGAAAAACTGTTTTTT; CDR3 protein: CASSPYRGQDEKLFF
clone size: NA; V gene: TRBV4-1; J gene: TRBJ1-1; D gene: TRBD1; CDR3 DNA: TGCGCCAGCAGCCATGTACAGGGGGCTGGTCCTCAAGCTTTCTTT; CDR3 protein: CASSHVQGAGPQAFF
clone size: many; V gene: TRBV6-1; J gene: TRBJ1-1; D gene: NA; CDR3 DNA: TGTGCCAGCTACAGGACGAACACTGAAGCTTTCTTT; CDR3 protein: CASYRTNTEAFF
clone size: NA; V gene: TRBV5-1; J gene: TRBJ2-3; D gene: TRBD1; CDR3 DNA: TGCGCCAGCAGCTGGAAGATTTCGGGACAGGGTTTAACAGATACGCAGTATTTT; CDR3 protein: CASSWKISGQGLTDTQYF
clone size: NA; V gene: TRBV6-5; J gene: TRBJ2-1; D gene: TRBD2; CDR3 DNA: TGTGCCAGCAGTTCTAGCGGGAGCTCCTACAATGAGCAGTTCTTC; CDR3 protein: CASSSSGSSYNEQFF
clone size: NA; V gene: TRBV5-4; J gene: TRBJ2-5; D gene: TRBD1; CDR3 DNA: TGTGCCAGCAGCTCGGACAGGGGGCTAGAGACCCAGTACTTC; CDR3 protein: CASSSDRGLETQYF
clone size: NA; V gene: TRBV28; J gene: TRBJ1-6; D gene: TRBD1; CDR3 DNA: TGTGCCAGCAGTTTAGGGGGCCAAGGGGGCTCACCCCTCCACTTT; CDR3 protein: CASSLGGQGGSPLHF
clone size: NA; V gene: TRBV29-1; J gene: TRBJ2-2; D gene: TRBD2; CDR3 DNA: TGCAGCGTTGAAGTAGGACTTGAGGGAGGGCCCCATTTCGTCACCGGGGAGCTGTTTTTT; CDR3 protein: CSVEVGLEGGPHFVTGELFF
clone size: NA; V gene: TRBV4-1; J gene: TRBJ1-4; D gene: NA; CDR3 DNA: TGCGCCAGCAGCCTAAATGAAAAACTGTTTTTT; CDR3 protein: CASSLNEKLFF
clone size: NA; V gene: TRBV19; J gene: TRBJ2-3; D gene: NA; CDR3 DNA: TGTGCCAGTAGTATAGGGGAGACAGATACGCAGTATTTT; CDR3 protein: CASSIGETDTQYF
clone size: once; V gene: TRBV5-8; J gene: TRBJ2-3; D gene: TRBD2; CDR3 DNA: TGTGCCAGCAGCTTGCTGGGGGGGGGCACAGATACGCAGTATTTT; CDR3 protein: CASSLLGGGTDTQYF
clone size: NA; V gene: TRBV14; J gene: TRBJ1-3; D gene: NA; CDR3 DNA: TGTGCCAGCAGCCAAGATGGGGCAGGGGCGGCTGGAAACACCATATATTTT; CDR3 protein: CASSQDGAGAAGNTIYF
clone size: NA; V gene: TRBV6-5; J gene: TRBJ2-3; D gene: TRBD2; CDR3 DNA: TGTGCCACCAGATGGGGGGAGGGCGGATCAGATACGCAGTATTTT; CDR3 protein: CATRWGEGGSDTQYF
clone size: NA; V gene: TRBV5-8; J gene: TRBJ1-1; D gene: TRBD1; CDR3 DNA: TGTGCCAGCAGCTTTGGGACAGGCTACACTGAAGCTTTCTTT; CDR3 protein: CASSFGTGYTEAFF
clone size: NA; V gene: TRBV5-1; J gene: TRBJ2-7; D gene: TRBD1; CDR3 DNA: TGCGCCAGCACAGGGGGAGTTTCTTACGAGCAGTACTTC; CDR3 protein: CASTGGVSYEQYF
clone size: few; V gene: TRBV6-4; J gene: TRBJ2-1; D gene: TRBD2; CDR3 DNA: TGTGCCAGCAGTCTTAGCGGGAGGGCCCTCGATGAGCAGTTCTTC; CDR3 protein: CASSLSGRALDEQFF
clone size: many; V gene: TRBV2; J gene: TRBJ1-2; D gene: NA; CDR3 DNA: TGTGCCAGCAGCCCCAGTACCTCTAACTATGGCTACACCTTC; CDR3 protein: CASSPSTSNYGYTF
clone size: NA; V gene: TRBV6-1; J gene: TRBJ2-5; D gene: NA; CDR3 DNA: TGTGCCAGCAGTGCCCGACAAATTAAAGAGACCCAGTACTTC; CDR3 protein: CASSARQIKETQYF
clone size: NA; V gene: TRBV28; J gene: TRBJ1-2; D gene: TRBD1; CDR3 DNA: TGTGCCAGCAACCCCCCGCCGGGACAGCCACCGGGAGGCTACACCTTC; CDR3 protein: CASNPPPGQPPGGYTF
clone size: NA; V gene: TRBV10-1; J gene: TRBJ2-2; D gene: NA; CDR3 DNA: TGCGCCAGCACTTCGGAGGGGAACACCGGGGAGCTGTTTTTT; CDR3 protein: CASTSEGNTGELFF
clone size: NA; V gene: TRBV5-1; J gene: TRBJ2-5; D gene: NA; CDR3 DNA: TGCGCCAGCAGGCGGTCTAGCGACCTCCAAGAGACCCAGTACTTC; CDR3 protein: CASRRSSDLQETQYF
clone size: NA; V gene: TRBV7-3; J gene: TRBJ2-7; D gene: TRBD2; CDR3 DNA: TGTGCCAGCAGCCCCCAGGGAGGCGGACTAGCGGGCTACGAGCAGTACTTC; CDR3 protein: CASSPQGGGLAGYEQYF
clone size: NA; V gene: TRBV7-9; J gene: TRBJ1-2; D gene: TRBD1; CDR3 DNA: TGTGCCAGCAGCCCCGAGGGGGCCTTGGGCTACACCTTC; CDR3 protein: CASSPEGALGYTF
clone size: NA; V gene: TRBV4-1; J gene: TRBJ2-3; D gene: TRBD2; CDR3 DNA: TGCGCCAGCAGCCAAGGGGCCGGACTAGCGGGGAGCAAGGATACGCAGTATTTT; CDR3 protein: CASSQGAGLAGSKDTQYF
clone size: NA; V gene: TRBV7-2; J gene: TRBJ2-5; D gene: NA; CDR3 DNA: TGTGCCAGCAGCTTCCTTGGGGGCGCCGAGACCCAGTACTTC; CDR3 protein: CASSFLGGAETQYF
clone size: NA; V gene: TRBV7-8; J gene: TRBJ2-1; D gene: TRBD1; CDR3 DNA: TGTGCCAGCAGCTTTCGACAGGGGCAAAACAATGAGCAGTTCTTC; CDR3 protein: CASSFRQGQNNEQFF
clone size: NA; V gene: TRBV5-1; J gene: TRBJ1-4; D gene: TRBD1; CDR3 DNA: TGCGCCAGCAGCCGGGACAGATCAACTAATGAAAAACTGTTTTTT; CDR3 protein: CASSRDRSTNEKLFF
clone size: NA; V gene: TRBV19; J gene: TRBJ1-3; D gene: NA; CDR3 DNA: TGTGCCAGTACTTCTCGGCGGACAGCGACTGGAAACACCATATATTTT; CDR3 protein: CASTSRRTATGNTIYF
clone size: NA; V gene: TRBV30; J gene: TRBJ2-5; D gene: TRBD2; CDR3 DNA: TGTGCCTGGAGTATAGCGGGCGGACAAGAGACCCAGTACTTC; CDR3 protein: CAWSIAGGQETQYF
clone size: NA; V gene: TRBV2; J gene: TRBJ2-2; D gene: NA; CDR3 DNA: TGTGCCAGCAGCCTTGACAGGTTCCCGAACACCGGGGAGCTGTTTTTT; CDR3 protein: CASSLDRFPNTGELFF
clone size: NA; V gene: TRBV5-4; J gene: TRBJ2-7; D gene: TRBD2; CDR3 DNA: TGTGCCAGCAGCTTTAAAGGACTAGCGGGAGCTTACGAGCAGTACTTC; CDR3 protein: CASSFKGLAGAYEQYF
clone size: NA; V gene: TRBV6-1; J gene: TRBJ1-4; D gene: NA; CDR3 DNA: TGTGCCAGCATTACAGGAGGGGTGACTAATGAAAAACTGTTTTTT; CDR3 protein: CASITGGVTNEKLFF
clone size: NA; V gene: TRBV7-9; J gene: TRBJ1-1; D gene: TRBD1; CDR3 DNA: TGTGCCAGCAGCTTCGGGACAGGTAAACGGACTGAAGCTTTCTTT; CDR3 protein: CASSFGTGKRTEAFF
clone size: NA; V gene: TRBV29-1; J gene: TRBJ2-2; D gene: TRBD2; CDR3 DNA: TGCAGCGCTATAGCGGGGGTAGCACTGAACACCGGGGAGCTGTTTTTT; CDR3 protein: CSAIAGVALNTGELFF
clone size: NA; V gene: TRBV7-6; J gene: TRBJ2-5; D gene: NA; CDR3 DNA: TGTGCCAGCAGCTCGGTCGACAGACAGAGCATGGGCAAAGAGACCCAGTACTTC; CDR3 protein: CASSSVDRQSMGKETQYF
clone size: NA; V gene: TRBV18; J gene: TRBJ1-2; D gene: NA; CDR3 DNA: TGTGCCAGCTCAACGGCCAGGGGCGCTTATGGCTACACCTTC; CDR3 protein: CASSTARGAYGYTF
clone size: once; V gene: TRBV4-1; J gene: TRBJ1-2; D gene: NA; CDR3 DNA: TGCGCCAGCAGCCATCCCATGGACAGTCAGGGCTACACCTTC; CDR3 protein: CASSHPMDSQGYTF
clone size: NA; V gene: TRBV12-5; J gene: TRBJ1-5; D gene: TRBD1; CDR3 DNA: TGTGCTAGTGTCCCACCGGGACAGGGTCATCAGCCCCAGCATTTT; CDR3 protein: CASVPPGQGHQPQHF
clone size: once; V gene: TRBV23-1; J gene: TRBJ2-1; D gene: NA; CDR3 DNA: TGCGCCAGCAGTCAATGGGACACTGCCGCGTCCTACAATGAGCAGTTCTTC; CDR3 protein: CASSQWDTAASYNEQFF